This TCR beta chain emerged from a study of post-analysis software for immune sequencing data. General study points: With TRBV5-6, TRBV5-1 and TRBV20-1 included, about five TRBV segments were more frequent in patients than in controls.

The V gene lost 1 base and the J gene lost 7 bases, with 13 bases spanning the gap. The CDR3 spans 13 residues. Germline V CDR1 and CDR2: DFQATT, SNEGSKA (reference sequence). Unique molecular identifiers were carried by the TCR beta cDNA libraries. Researchers reported 400,000 to 550,000 cDNA molecules coming from approximately 1 to 10 million T cells. TCRdb fed the PCR reads into MiXCR, producing one record per CDR3 protein. Of over 300,000 distinct CDR3 sequences in the sample, approximately 33% were seen once. This clonotype was counted many times. The antigen is unknown. The clonotype originates from a girl under 18 with multiple sclerosis. The sequencing input was blood. The chain couples TRBV20-1 to TRBJ1-1; a weak D match, TRBD1 (5 bases). CDR3: CSARAAGRNEAFF. In DNA, the CDR3 is TGCAGTGCTAGAGCGGCAGGGCGGAATGAAGCTTTCTTT.